These 11 T cell receptor beta chains share one sample of origin, sequenced in a study of T cells in Graves' hyperthyroidism and ophthalmopathy. Amplified TCR beta CDR3 regions derived from RNA transcripts. The HTBI primer set served for first-round RT-PCR of the TCR CDR3. In TCRdb, the multiplex PCR reads were re-called with MiXCR into one record per CDR3 protein. The sample includes hundreds of thousands of distinct CDR3 sequences, less than 20% of them seen just once. Material for sequencing was blood. Source of these receptors: a man in his forties with Graves' ophthalmopathy.

The gene calls are TRBV6-2 or TRBV6-3 and TRBJ2-2, with TRBD1 identical over 7 bases. CDR1 is MNHEY, CDR2 SVGEGT, per germline. This CDR3 region has 13 residues. V gave up 6 bases and J gave up 3 bases; unmatched junction bases: 1. CDR3 in amino acids: CASRGQYTGELFF. The CDR3 bases are TGTGCCAGCAGGGGACAGTACACCGGGGAGCTGTTTTTT.

This clonotype came up a few times. V gene TRBV27 combines with J gene TRBJ1-4, with D possibly TRBD1 on 6 matching bases. This CDR3 comprises 13 residues. Between the trimmed V and J ends, which lost 6 bases and 8 bases, there was a span of 13 bases. Germline CDR1 and CDR2: MNHEY and SMNVEV (reference sequence). In DNA form, the CDR3 reads TGTGCCAGCAGCGGGGGGGGCGCGGAAAAACTGTTTTTT. Amino acid sequence: CASSGGGAEKLFF. Complete variable domain (other parts from reference TRBV27 and TRBJ1-4): EAQVTQNPRYLITVTGKKLTVTCSQNMNHEYMSWYRQDPGLGLRQIYYSMNVEVTDKGDVPEGYKVSRKEKRNFPLILESPSPNQTSLYFCASSGGGAEKLFFGSGTQLSVL.

This clonotype was observed at least ten times. V gene TRBV29-1 combines with J gene TRBJ2-7, with 7 bases that match TRBD2. After removal of 4 bases from V and 2 bases from J, the junction contained 5 bases not matched to a gene. CDR1 SQVTM and CDR2 ANQGSEA come from the germline V gene. This CDR3 region has 13 residues. DNA of the CDR3: TGCAGCGTTGGCCTAGCGGTGACCTACGAGCAGTACTTC. Translating it yields CSVGLAVTYEQYF.

This clonotype was detected only a few times. The V gene is TRBV4-2, the J gene TRBJ2-1; D is possibly TRBD1 (6 bases). The CDR3 covers 17 residues. The germline CDR1 and CDR2 sequences are LGHNA and YNFKEQ. The germline V and J ends were trimmed by 1 base and 3 bases, with 16 bases remaining between them. The CDR3 reads CASSQGIGTTYYNEQFF. CDR3 sequence (DNA): TGTGCCAGCAGCCAAGGTATCGGGACAACTTACTACAATGAGCAGTTCTTC.

Many counts were recorded for this clonotype. The genes are TRBV6-2 or TRBV6-3 and TRBJ1-1, with D possibly TRBD1 on 6 matching bases. CDR1 MNHEY and CDR2 SVGEGT come from the germline V gene. This CDR3 is 15 amino acids long. Trimming left V 4 bases short and J 4 bases short, with 16 bases between. This CDR3 reads CASSSISTGGTEAFF. DNA for the CDR3: TGTGCCAGCAGTTCAATATCGACAGGCGGCACTGAAGCTTTCTTT.

The V and J genes are TRBV7-6 and TRBJ1-1; D possibly corresponds to TRBD1 (5 bases). V shed 2 bases and J shed 0 bases, with 16 bases lying between them. Germline lookup yields CDR1 SGHVS and CDR2 FNYEAQ. The CDR3 has 17 residues. The CDR3 loop is CASSLTGAGTVNTEAFF. DNA of the CDR3: TGTGCCAGCAGCTTAACAGGAGCAGGGACGGTGAACACTGAAGCTTTCTTT.

The V gene is TRBV27, the J gene TRBJ2-7; possible D gene TRBD2, 7 bases. This CDR3 comprises 17 residues. Germline-derived CDR1 and CDR2 are MNHEY and SMNVEV (reference sequence). With 8 bases removed from V and 2 bases from J, the gap between germline ends came to 25 bases. This chain's CDR3 is CASFQPVGGRGAYEQYF. The CDR3 DNA reads as TGTGCCAGCTTCCAACCCGTGGGGGGGCGAGGGGCCTACGAGCAGTACTTC.

This clonotype came up a few times. The CDR3: CSARSGLEGTDTQYF. The CDR3 nucleotides are TGCAGTGCTAGATCCGGACTAGAGGGTACAGATACGCAGTATTTT. The chain recombines TRBV20-1 with TRBJ2-3; the match to TRBD2 covers 7 bases. Trimming cost V 2 bases and J 3 bases; bases outside gene matches: 8. Germline V gene data show CDR1 as DFQATT and CDR2 as SNEGSKA (reference sequence). The CDR3 is 15 amino acids.

The J gene is TRBJ1-6, the V gene TRBV28; no clear D gene. Germline V CDR1 and CDR2: MDHEN, SYDVKM. This CDR3 comprises 14 residues. Between the trimmed V and J ends, which lost 7 bases and 5 bases, there was a span of 12 bases. The CDR3 DNA reads TGTGCCAGCACAATCAGCCAGGATAATTCACCCCTCCACTTT. Protein sequence: CASTISQDNSPLHF.

Here the CDR3 reads CASSLGPQGELFF. The CDR3 DNA is TGTGCCAGCAGCTTAGGACCCCAGGGGGAGCTGTTTTTT. This chain connects TRBV7-2 to TRBJ2-2, with D hard to call. Per germline, CDR1 SGHTA and CDR2 FQGNSA. Trimming pared 1 base from V and 8 bases from J, leaving 8 bases between. There are 13 residues in the CDR3.

The chain joins TRBV30 to TRBJ2-7, with D perhaps given as TRBD1 or TRBD2 (5 bases each). The germline gives CDR1 GTSNPN, CDR2 SVGIG (reference sequence). The CDR3 has 11 residues. Trimming cost V 8 bases and J 5 bases, with 13 bases left between them. In DNA form, the CDR3 reads TGTGCCGGGACCGGTCTCAACGAGCAGTACTTC. Translating gives CAGTGLNEQYF.